Following are 30 T cell receptor beta chains from one sample sequenced in a study of beta chain features in type 1 diabetes. Isolated RNA was reverse transcribed in full, so expressed TCRB transcripts were sequenced. Here immunoSEQ multiplex PCR was the method, and the copy in TCRdb shows in-frame clones only, minus some. Here the sample spans 400,000 to 450,000 clones, over 11% being singletons. The sample was naive CD4+ T cells from blood. These receptors came from a man aged 25 to 40 in good health.

The rearrangement uses TRBV5-6 and TRBJ2-7, with D tentatively TRBD1 (6 bases). Germline CDR1 and CDR2: SGHDT and YYEEEE. With 0 bases removed from V and 2 bases from J, the gap between germline ends came to 9 bases. The CDR3 totals 14 residues. In nucleotides, the CDR3 is TGTGCCAGCAGCTTGGGGGGGCAAGCCTACGAGCAGTACGTC. Protein sequence: CASSLGGQAYEQYV.

The V and J genes are TRBV20-1 and TRBJ2-5; the D is unclear. V lost 5 bases and J 5 bases, leaving 9 bases between the germline ends. The germline V gene encodes CDR1 DFQATT and CDR2 SNEGSKA (reference sequence). The CDR3 consists of 11 residues. The CDR3 here is CSAPKTETQYF. In DNA form, the CDR3 reads TGCAGTGCTCCGAAGACTGAGACCCAGTACTTC.

The chain combines TRBV19 with TRBJ2-1; 9 nucleotides match TRBD1. This CDR3 spans 16 amino acids. J was trimmed by 2 bases and V by 1 base; bases with no gene match: 3. Germline V CDR1 and CDR2: LNHDA, SQIVND (reference sequence). The chain's CDR3 is CASSIGTGVTYNEQFF. The CDR3 nucleotides read TGTGCCAGTAGTATAGGGACAGGGGTTACCTACAATGAGCAGTTCTTC.

This clone was detected only a few times. Written as DNA, the CDR3 is TGTGCCAGCAGCCCCGTCACAGATACGCAGTATTTT. This translates into CASSPVTDTQYF. The chain has TRBV7-2 and TRBJ2-3; no reliable D call. CDR3 length: 12 residues. Trimming stripped 5 bases from V and 2 bases from J, with 5 bases between. Per the germline V gene, CDR1 is SGHTA and CDR2 is FQGNSA.

The chain links TRBV25-1 to TRBJ2-7, with 8 bases identical to TRBD1. Germline V lookup: CDR1 MGHDK, CDR2 SYGVNS. The CDR3 runs 13 residues. V lost 11 bases and J lost 0; bases outside the gene matches: 6. The CDR3 protein is CASAGGHSYEQYV. The CDR3 DNA reads TGTGCCTCGGCAGGGGGCCACTCCTACGAGCAGTACGTC.

This clone has just a few counts. The chain combines TRBV29-1 with TRBJ2-2, with D unresolved. CDR1 is SQVTM, CDR2 ANQGSEA, per germline. The CDR3 sequence is 15 residues long. The CDR3 region has the DNA TGCAGTAAACACAGCCTGAACCCGAACACCGGGGAGCTGTTTTTT. It specifies CSKHSLNPNTGELFF.

This clone has more than one count but fewer than ten. The rearrangement links TRBV6-5 to TRBJ2-5; D perhaps matches TRBD2 (5 bases). The ends were cut back, 0 bases at V and 5 bases at J, with 13 bases in the middle. The CDR3 sequence is 15 residues long. The V gene's germline CDR1 is MNHEY and CDR2 SVGAGI. Written as DNA, the CDR3 is TGTGCCAGCAGTTACTCGCGGGTGTCACACGAGACCCAGTACTTC. This sequence encodes CASSYSRVSHETQYF.

This clone came up a few times. This chain connects TRBV6-5 to TRBJ2-1; D call uncertain. The V end was cut by 7 bases, the J end by 0 bases, with 10 bases between. CDR3 length: 14 residues. Germline loops: CDR1 MNHEY, CDR2 SVGAGI. Here the CDR3 DNA reads TGTGCCAGCACTCGCTCGAGCTCCTACAATGAGCAGTTCTTC. This encodes CASTRSSSYNEQFF.

This clone was detected once. The chain uses TRBV5-6 and TRBJ2-1; the D gene is possibly TRBD2 (5 bases). The germline CDR1 and CDR2 sequences are SGHDT and YYEEEE. Trimming cost V 1 base and J 4 bases, with 12 bases left between them. The CDR3 has 15 residues. The CDR3 DNA reads as TGTGCCAGCAGCTTGTTCACTAGTAGGTACAATGAGCAGTTCTTC. It specifies CASSLFTSRYNEQFF.

This clone came up a few times. The CDR3 is CASSESFGPYEQYF. CDR3 nucleotides: TGTGCCAGCAGCGAGAGTTTTGGTCCCTACGAGCAGTACTTC. The rearrangement links TRBV7-2 to TRBJ2-7; D not resolved. Germline values: CDR1 SGHTA, CDR2 FQGNSA. The CDR3 consists of 14 residues. V lost 5 bases and J lost 2, with 13 bases in between.

The genes are TRBV19 and TRBJ2-1, with D perhaps given as TRBD1 or TRBD2 (6 bases each). The V end was cut by 1 base, the J end by 2 bases, with 12 bases between. Germline V gene sequence: CDR1 LNHDA, CDR2 SQIVND (reference sequence). The CDR3 is made up of 16 amino acids. The CDR3 reads CASSIVQGGPYNEQFF. In DNA form, the CDR3 reads TGTGCCAGTAGTATAGTACAAGGGGGGCCCTACAATGAGCAGTTCTTC.

The table lists this clone with many counts. The chain employs TRBV29-1 and TRBJ1-1; D call uncertain. Trimming took off 4 bases at V and 11 bases at J, with 11 bases between the two ends. Germline V CDR1 and CDR2: SQVTM, ANQGSEA. The CDR3 runs 10 residues. CDR3 sequence (DNA): TGCAGCGTTGGAAACCAGTTGGCTTTCTTT. Translated, it gives CSVGNQLAFF.

This clone was observed a few times. The chain employs TRBV7-9 and TRBJ1-1; D uncertain. In germline, CDR1 is SEHNR, CDR2 FQNEAQ (reference sequence). The CDR3 sequence is 14 residues long. V shed 4 bases and J shed 11 bases, with 20 bases lying between them. The CDR3 DNA reads as TGTGCCAGCAGCTCCATAGGCGGAGGACTTGACGCTTTCTTT. Protein sequence: CASSSIGGGLDAFF.

This clone showed up just a few times. The chain has TRBV9 and TRBJ2-5; D uncertain. Trimming pared 3 bases from V and 2 bases from J, leaving 14 bases between. This CDR3 is built from 15 residues. From germline, CDR1 is SGDLS and CDR2 YYNGEE. The CDR3 DNA reads as TGTGCCAGCAGCGCGGTTGGGCAGTGGCAAGAGACCCAGTACTTC. Residues: CASSAVGQWQETQYF.

A few counts support this clone. The rearrangement uses TRBV5-4 and TRBJ2-1, with 8 positions matching TRBD2. CDR3 length: 16 residues. Germline V gives CDR1 SGHNT, CDR2 YYREEE (reference sequence). V trimming: 0 bases; J trimming: 0 bases; junction bases outside the gene matches: 2. The CDR3 nucleotides read TGTGCCAGCAGCTTGGGTGGGACTAGCTCCTACAATGAGCAGTTCTTC. It specifies CASSLGGTSSYNEQFF. Using reference TRBV5-4 and TRBJ2-1 for the parts outside the CDR3, the full variable domain is ETGVTQSPTHLIKTRGQQVTLRCSSQSGHNTVSWYQQALGQGPQFIFQYYREEENGRGNFPPRFSGLQFPNYSSELNVNALELDDSALYLCASSLGGTSSYNEQFFGPGTRLTVL.

As DNA, the CDR3 is TGTGCCAGCAGTGAGACTGGGACTAGCGCCACAGATACGCAGTATTTT. Translated, it gives CASSETGTSATDTQYF. The gene calls are TRBV2 and TRBJ2-3; 10 bases fit TRBD2. J gave up 2 bases and V 3 bases, and 5 bases lay outside the gene matches. The germline gives CDR1 SNHLY, CDR2 FYNNEI. This CDR3 is built from 16 residues.

The CDR3 region has the DNA TGTGCCAGCAGCCAACAGGTTGCCCACGAGCAGTACTTC. The encoded protein is CASSQQVAHEQYF. The V and J genes are TRBV5-4 and TRBJ2-7; the D gene is possibly TRBD1 (5 bases). The CDR3 covers 13 residues. The germline V gene has CDR1 SGHNT and CDR2 YYREEE (reference sequence). With 4 bases removed from V and 5 bases from J, the gap between germline ends came to 13 bases.

The J gene is TRBJ1-1, the V gene TRBV30; unclear D gene. CDR3 length equals 13 residues. Germline CDR1 is GTSNPN and CDR2 is SVGIG (reference sequence). The V and J ends lost 4 bases and 4 bases respectively, with 13 bases between them. The CDR3 DNA reads TGTGCCTGGAACCAGGTAAGGGTCACTGAAGCTTTCTTT. It is translated as CAWNQVRVTEAFF.

The sample holds a few counts of this clone. The rearrangement uses TRBV29-1 and TRBJ2-3, with 9 nucleotides matching TRBD1. Germline CDR1 SQVTM, CDR2 ANQGSEA. The CDR3 sequence is 15 residues long. V was clipped by 7 bases and J by 0 bases; unmatched bases: 8. The CDR3 loop is CSGSGTGFSTDTQYF. CDR3 DNA sequence: TGCAGCGGGAGCGGGACAGGGTTTAGCACAGATACGCAGTATTTT.

This clone has at least ten counts. This sequence joins TRBV10-3 and TRBJ1-6, with TRBD1 matching over 7 bases. This CDR3 region has 13 residues. Germline values: CDR1 ENHRY, CDR2 SYGVKD. J was trimmed by 17 bases and V by 3 bases; bases with no gene match: 10. CDR3 region: CAISELSGTAVHF. CDR3 sequence (DNA): TGTGCCATCAGTGAATTATCCGGGACAGCCGTCCACTTT.

This clone was found a few times. The chain's CDR3 is CASSAPGQPYNEQFF. The DNA of the CDR3 is TGTGCCAGCAGCGCCCCGGGCCAGCCATACAATGAGCAGTTCTTC. This chain uses TRBV7-9 with TRBJ2-1; D ambiguous. Trimming cost V 5 bases and J 4 bases, with 15 bases left between them. This CDR3 is 15 amino acids long. Per germline, CDR1 SEHNR and CDR2 FQNEAQ (reference sequence).

This clone occurred a few times. The chain couples TRBV7-9 to TRBJ1-5; D is unresolved. Per the germline V gene, CDR1 is SEHNR and CDR2 is FQNEAQ (reference sequence). The CDR3 consists of 17 residues. Deletions cut 1 base from V and 2 bases from J, with 15 bases between. The CDR3 protein is CASSLDLSGLGNQPQHF. As DNA, the CDR3 is TGTGCCAGCAGCTTAGATCTTTCGGGATTAGGCAATCAGCCCCAGCATTTT.

This clone was found a few times. The V and J genes are TRBV5-4 and TRBJ2-2; TRBD1 matches at 7 bases. The germline V gene has CDR1 SGHNT and CDR2 YYREEE (reference sequence). The CDR3 has 16 amino acids. Trimming took 1 base from V and 5 from J; bases not matched to a gene: 8. The CDR3 loop is CASSLMGQLPTGELFF. The CDR3 nucleotides read TGTGCCAGCAGCTTGATGGGACAGTTACCGACCGGGGAGCTGTTTTTT.

The rearrangement uses TRBV7-2 and TRBJ2-6, with D unclear. Germline loops: CDR1 SGHTA, CDR2 FQGNSA. The germline V and J ends were trimmed by 3 bases and 0 bases, with 18 bases remaining between them. This CDR3 has 19 residues. In DNA, the CDR3 is TGTGCCAGCAGCTTGTGGGGATCGCAGGCGATCTCTGGGGCCAACGTCCTGACTTTC. This sequence encodes CASSLWGSQAISGANVLTF.

This clone was observed a handful of times. V is TRBV5-4 and J is TRBJ2-1, with 10 bases matching TRBD1. The CDR3 contains 16 residues. Unmatched junction bases numbered 7, after V lost 4 bases and J lost 3 bases. From germline, CDR1 is SGHNT and CDR2 YYREEE (reference sequence). In DNA form, the CDR3 reads TGTGCCAGCAGCCAGAGACAGGGGGCCGGCTACAATGAGCAGTTCTTC. Protein sequence: CASSQRQGAGYNEQFF.

J is TRBJ2-3 and V is TRBV2; D not resolved. This CDR3 comprises 13 residues. Between the trimmed V and J ends, which lost 9 bases and 0 bases, there was a span of 10 bases. The germline CDR1 and CDR2 sequences are SNHLY and FYNNEI. The CDR3: CARGSASTDTQYF. As DNA, the CDR3 is TGTGCCAGGGGGTCCGCTAGCACAGATACGCAGTATTTT.

The rearrangement uses TRBV10-3 and TRBJ2-3, with 10 bases that match TRBD2. The CDR3 spans 17 residues. J gave up 0 bases and V 4 bases, and 7 bases lay outside the gene matches. Germline CDR1 is ENHRY and CDR2 is SYGVKD. This CDR3 is CAISVIAGGTSTDTQYF. CDR3 DNA: TGTGCCATCAGTGTAATAGCGGGGGGTACCAGCACAGATACGCAGTATTTT.

This clone was recorded a few times. V is TRBV2 and J is TRBJ1-2; 9 nucleotides agree with TRBD1. The CDR3 is made up of 15 amino acids. V lost 3 bases to trimming and J lost 4 bases; unmatched junction nucleotides: 6. Germline CDR1 SNHLY, CDR2 FYNNEI. The CDR3 nucleotides are TGTGCCAGCAGTGAGAGCGGGACAGGGATCTATGGCTACACCTTC. It codes for CASSESGTGIYGYTF.

The rearrangement joins TRBV15 to TRBJ2-7, with 8 positions matching TRBD1. The germline V gene encodes CDR1 LNHNV and CDR2 YYDKDF (reference sequence). J was trimmed by 4 bases and V by 4 bases; bases with no gene match: 3. CDR3 size: 13 residues. CDR3 coding DNA: TGTGCCACCAGCACCGACAGGGGATACGAGCAGTACTTC. Its translation is CATSTDRGYEQYF.

V is TRBV18 and J is TRBJ1-5; D perhaps matches TRBD1 (5 bases). From germline, CDR1 is KGHSH and CDR2 LQKENI. Trimming left V 2 bases short and J 7 bases short, with 6 bases between. The CDR3 is 12 residues long. CDR3 nucleotides: TGTGCCAGCTCACCAGGGGCACAGCCCCAGCATTTT. Translation: CASSPGAQPQHF.